The T cell receptor (beta chain) described here comes from a study of T cell repertoires in cytomegalovirus infection. About the research overall: Public TCR beta signatures were indicative of both CMV infection and a matching HLA type. Study-wide results and caveats: The ex vivo response showed dominance by HLA-C-restricted CMV-specific TCR beta clonotypes. Carriers of CMV and the relevant HLA type were discriminated by public TCR beta frequency.

From the reads, TCRdb called clonotypes with MiXCR, one entry per CDR3 protein. The sample records approximately 700,000 distinct CDR3 sequences, 35% being singletons. In regard to this clonotype: Its target is not known.

CDR1 and CDR2 (germline): DFQATT, SNEGSKA (reference sequence). Trimming left V 1 base short and J 5 bases short, with 5 bases between. This CDR3 contains 11 residues. The sequence derives from a human donor in good health (CMV status not recorded). Some clones in this sample may be carry-over from other donors' samples. The genes are TRBV20-1 and TRBJ2-5; D uncertain. The material sequenced was PBMCs. The CDR3 loop reads CSARVSETQYF. The CDR3 DNA is TGCAGTGCTAGAGTTTCGGAGACCCAGTACTTC.